A selection of T cell receptor beta chains follows, all from one sample in a study of cytomegalovirus exposure and HLA in healthy donors. The method was immunoSEQ multiplex PCR; TCRdb's version includes in-frame clones alone and lacks a portion of them. The sample records over 120,000 clones, around 79% being singletons. Material for sequencing was PBMCs. All receptors derive from a male donor in good health and CMV-seronegative. Each CDR3 is given with its conserved first and last residue. A D gene is named only where the DNA matches it firmly. Expanded clones get a size class; other rows say once, few or many, or leave the size out.

d_gene | abundance | j_gene | v_gene | CDR3nt | CDR3aa
TRBD1 | - | TRBJ1-2 | TRBV15 | TGTGCCACCAGCAAACGGACAGGGGTCGGCTACACCTTC | CATSKRTGVGYTF
- | - | TRBJ2-2 | TRBV5-4 | TGTGCCAGCAGCTCCCCACAGGGTCTCACCGGGGAGCTGTTTTTT | CASSSPQGLTGELFF
TRBD1 | once | TRBJ2-1 | TRBV12-5 | TGTGCTAGTGGTCGAACCAGGGACAGGGGGCTCAATGAGCAGTTCTTC | CASGRTRDRGLNEQFF
TRBD2 | few | TRBJ2-1 | TRBV2 | TGTGCCAGCAGTTTGGGACTAGCGGGATCTTATGAGCAGTTCTTC | CASSLGLAGSYEQFF
TRBD1 | once | TRBJ2-2 | TRBV9 | TGTGCCAGCAGCGCCACAGGGGGCCTGAGCGGCGGGGAGCTGTTTTTT | CASSATGGLSGGELFF
- | - | TRBJ2-7 | TRBV25-1 | TGTGCCAGCTCTGACGGGGGACTGGGAACCTACGAGCAGTACTTC | CASSDGGLGTYEQYF
- | few | TRBJ2-7 | TRBV4-1 | TGCGCCAGCAGCCCCTACCTTAGCGGTATGACCTACGAGCAGTACTTC | CASSPYLSGMTYEQYF
- | - | TRBJ2-7 | TRBV30 | TGTGCCTGGGAGGTCCAAGGGAGTGGAGCCTACGAGCAGTACTTC | CAWEVQGSGAYEQYF
TRBD2 | - | TRBJ2-4 | TRBV6-4 | TGTGCCAGGGGGCCGGGGGGAGCCAAAAACATTCAGTACTTC | CARGPGGAKNIQYF
- | - | TRBJ1-6 | TRBV5-5 | TGTGCCAGCAGCTTGTCGGGGGATTCACCCCTCCACTTT | CASSLSGDSPLHF
TRBD1 | - | TRBJ2-7 | TRBV11-2 | TGTGCCAGCAGCCTCGGGACAGGGGGATACGAGCAGTACTTC | CASSLGTGGYEQYF
- | - | TRBJ1-1 | TRBV7-2 | TGTGCCAGCTCACGACGGGGGGGCTTGGAGGTTACTGAAGCTTTCTTT | CASSRRGGLEVTEAFF
TRBD1 | - | TRBJ1-1 | TRBV7-8 | TGTGCCAGCAGCAAAGTGACAGGGTGGACGAACACTGAAGCTTTCTTT | CASSKVTGWTNTEAFF
- | - | TRBJ2-1 | TRBV15 | TGTGCCACCAGCAGAGATGGGGGCCTCGGGTCAAATGAGCAGTTCTTC | CATSRDGGLGSNEQFF
- | once | TRBJ2-7 | TRBV11-2 | TGTGCCAGCAGCCGTCAGGGGGGCTTCTCCTACGAGCAGTACTTC | CASSRQGGFSYEQYF
TRBD1 | - | TRBJ2-3 | TRBV5-4 | TGTGCCAGCAGCCCGTCGGGACAGAACACAGATACGCAGTATTTT | CASSPSGQNTDTQYF
- | - | TRBJ2-4 | TRBV7-9 | TGTGCCAGCAGCTTAGGAAACTTAAGCAAAAACATTCAGTACTTC | CASSLGNLSKNIQYF
TRBD1 | - | TRBJ1-5 | TRBV19 | TGTGCCAGTAGTGGGGGACAGGGACTTCAGCCCCAGCATTTT | CASSGGQGLQPQHF
- | - | TRBJ2-7 | TRBV7-4 | TGTGCCAGCAGCCTCGGGTCCCAACCTTTCTCCTACGAGCAGTACTTC | CASSLGSQPFSYEQYF
- | - | TRBJ1-1 | TRBV5-1 | TGCGCCAGCAGCGGAACAGGGACGGTGACTGAAGCTTTCTTT | CASSGTGTVTEAFF
- | once | TRBJ1-1 | TRBV18 | TGTGCCAGCTCACGGGAACAGGGGAACACTGAAGCTTTCTTT | CASSREQGNTEAFF
TRBD2 | - | TRBJ2-3 | TRBV7-8 | TGTGCCAGCAGCTTAACTAGCGGGGGAACGACAGATACGCAGTATTTT | CASSLTSGGTTDTQYF
TRBD1 | - | TRBJ2-2 | TRBV29-1 | TGCAGCGTTCTTTGGACAGGGGGATGGGACACCGGGGAGCTGTTTTTT | CSVLWTGGWDTGELFF
- | few | TRBJ1-1 | TRBV11-2 | TGTGCCAGCACCCTAGGGGGGGCAGTGAACACTGAAGCTTTCTTT | CASTLGGAVNTEAFF
TRBD2 | - | TRBJ2-3 | TRBV11-1 | TGTGCCAGCAGTTCGTTCCGGGACTATAGCACAGATACGCAGTATTTT | CASSSFRDYSTDTQYF
- | - | TRBJ2-3 | TRBV7-9 | TGTTCCAGCATTAAACCCCGACAGATTTCTAGCACAGATACGCAGTATTTT | CSSIKPRQISSTDTQYF